This T cell receptor (beta chain) came from a study of T-cell memory formation after mild COVID-19. Study background: In these data, TCR clusters were largely donor specific. Study results and caveats: Some clones that responded turned up in pre-infection memory, which suggests that cross-reactive memory joined in. Among clones peaking at day 37 in the second wave, SARS-CoV-2 specificity remained unconfirmed. Largely, contracting CD4+ clones fell within CM and EM, and contracting CD8+ clones within EMRA.

In its sample, this clonotype was seen a few times. The antigen is undetermined. The germline gives CDR1 KGHDR, CDR2 SFDVKD. J was trimmed by 2 bases and V by 9 bases; bases with no gene match: 6. This CDR3 is 14 amino acids long. TCRdb independently ran MiXCR on the 5' RACE reads; one entry per CDR3 protein. The table lists approximately 480,000 distinct CDR3 sequences, approximately 18% of them singletons. The chain combines TRBV24-1 with TRBJ2-1, with 7 bases lining up with TRBD2. The specimen sequenced was PBMCs or a T cell subset sorted from them (not recorded which). The sequence was obtained from an adult woman who had mild COVID-19 (a few samples of this study predate the infection). Cell type and time point are not known. CDR3: CATRPGGPYNEQFF. CDR3 coding DNA: TGTGCCACCCGGCCGGGGGGACCCTACAATGAGCAGTTCTTC.